Described below is a single T cell receptor beta chain sequence and its context. This specimen comes from a study of blood T cell repertoires in COVID-19. The CDR3 loop spans 11 amino acids. The J segment lost 10 bases and the V segment lost 5 bases, leaving 4 bases of the junction unmatched. Germline V gene sequence: CDR1 DFQATT, CDR2 SNEGSKA (reference sequence). TCRdb's table, derived via immunoSEQ multiplex PCR, lists solely in-frame clones and lacks some. The sample lists 150,000 to 200,000 clones, roughly nine tenths occurring once. Enrolled during active infection, Seattle patients were then followed longitudinally.

This TCR was sampled from a woman aged 55-70 years with COVID-19, enrolled during active disease. V gene TRBV20-1 combines with J gene TRBJ2-7, with 11 bases that match TRBD1. Specimen: peripheral blood. In nucleotides, the CDR3 is TGCAGTGCTTTGGACAGGGGGCGACAGTACTTC. Translation gives CSALDRGRQYF.